This TCR beta chain was found in a study of T cells in Graves' hyperthyroidism and ophthalmopathy. The CDR3 length is 13 residues. Germline CDR1 and CDR2: SGHKS and YYEKEE (reference sequence). Trimming removed 4 bases from V and 5 bases from J, with 13 bases in between. Amplification yielded TCR beta CDR3 regions, with RNA transcripts as the source. TCR CDR3 regions were first amplified by RT-PCR with HTBI primers. TCRdb reprocessed the multiplex PCR reads with MiXCR, giving one entry per CDR3 protein. The sample has under 350,000 distinct CDR3 sequences, roughly a fifth seen once. This clonotype was recorded many times.

The clonotype originates from a woman in her forties or fifties with Graves' hyperthyroidism. Sample: blood. V is TRBV5-5 and J is TRBJ2-7; D is possibly TRBD2 (6 bases). The CDR3 here is CASSGRYGHEQYF. DNA for the CDR3: TGTGCCAGCAGCGGGAGGTACGGTCACGAGCAGTACTTC.